Sequencing of this TCR beta chain was carried out in a study of CD8 T cells in ankylosing spondylitis. CDR1 and CDR2 (germline): ENHRY, SYGVKD. The CDR3 is 18 residues long. J lost 4 bases, V lost 0 bases, and 13 bases had no gene match. Study-level findings and limits: Clones that were linked to disease were CD8+ and were relatively rare in peripheral blood.

As regards this clonotype: Its matching antigen is unknown.

Scientists made TCR beta libraries using quantitative 5'-RACE with molecular barcodes. TCRdb fed the 5' RACE reads into MiXCR, producing one record per CDR3 protein. The profile shows about 200,000 distinct CDR3 sequences, around 13% of them singletons. V usage is TRBV10-3 and J usage is TRBJ2-3, with 7 bases lining up with TRBD2. The origin of this receptor is a male donor with ankylosing spondylitis or in good health (not recorded which). The sequencing input was blood, either unsorted or a sorted T cell fraction (not recorded which). CDR3 in amino acids: CAISESPSGTIDADTQYF. The CDR3 nucleotides read TGTGCCATCAGTGAGTCCCCCAGCGGGACGATAGATGCAGATACGCAGTATTTT.